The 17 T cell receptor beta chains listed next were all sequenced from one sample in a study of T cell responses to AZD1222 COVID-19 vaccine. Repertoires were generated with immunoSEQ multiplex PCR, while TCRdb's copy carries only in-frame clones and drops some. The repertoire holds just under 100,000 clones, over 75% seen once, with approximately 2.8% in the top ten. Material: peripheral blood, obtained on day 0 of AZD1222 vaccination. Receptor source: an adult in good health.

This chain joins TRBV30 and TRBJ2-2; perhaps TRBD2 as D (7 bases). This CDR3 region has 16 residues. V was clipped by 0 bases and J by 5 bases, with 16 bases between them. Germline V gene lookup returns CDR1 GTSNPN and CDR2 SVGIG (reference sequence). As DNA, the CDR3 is TGTGCCTGGAGTGTACTAAGGCGGGGGCGGACCGGGGAGCTGTTTTTT. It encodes CAWSVLRRGRTGELFF.

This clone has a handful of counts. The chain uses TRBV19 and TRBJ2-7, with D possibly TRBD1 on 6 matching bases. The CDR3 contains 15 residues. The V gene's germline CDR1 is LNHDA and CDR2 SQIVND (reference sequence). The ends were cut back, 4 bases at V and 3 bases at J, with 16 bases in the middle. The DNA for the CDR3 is TGTGCCAGTAGTACACGAGACAGGACCTACTACGAGCAGTACTTC. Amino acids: CASSTRDRTYYEQYF.

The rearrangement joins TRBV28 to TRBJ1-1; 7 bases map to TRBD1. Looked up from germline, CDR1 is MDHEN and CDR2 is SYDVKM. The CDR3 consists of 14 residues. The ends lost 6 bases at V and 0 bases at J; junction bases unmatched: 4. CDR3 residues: CASSRGQLNTEAFF. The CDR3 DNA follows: TGTGCCAGCAGCCGGGGACAGTTGAACACTGAAGCTTTCTTT.

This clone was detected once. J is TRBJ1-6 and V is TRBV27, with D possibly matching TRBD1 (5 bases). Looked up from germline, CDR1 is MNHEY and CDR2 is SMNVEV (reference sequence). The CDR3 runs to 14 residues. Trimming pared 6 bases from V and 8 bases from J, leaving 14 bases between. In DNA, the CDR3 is TGTGCCAGCAGCTACTCGGGGCCCGATTCACCCCTCCACTTT. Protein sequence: CASSYSGPDSPLHF.

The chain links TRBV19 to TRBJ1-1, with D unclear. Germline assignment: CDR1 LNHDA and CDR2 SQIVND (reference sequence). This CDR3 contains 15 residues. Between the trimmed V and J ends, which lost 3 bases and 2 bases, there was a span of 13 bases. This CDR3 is CASSIGPEVNTEAFF. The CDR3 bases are TGTGCCAGTAGTATCGGACCGGAGGTTAACACTGAAGCTTTCTTT. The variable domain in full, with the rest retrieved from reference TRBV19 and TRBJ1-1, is DGGITQSPKYLFRKEGQNVTLSCEQNLNHDAMYWYRQDPGQGLRLIYYSQIVNDFQKGDIAEGYSVSREKKESFPLTVTSAQKNPTAFYLCASSIGPEVNTEAFFGQGTRLTVV.

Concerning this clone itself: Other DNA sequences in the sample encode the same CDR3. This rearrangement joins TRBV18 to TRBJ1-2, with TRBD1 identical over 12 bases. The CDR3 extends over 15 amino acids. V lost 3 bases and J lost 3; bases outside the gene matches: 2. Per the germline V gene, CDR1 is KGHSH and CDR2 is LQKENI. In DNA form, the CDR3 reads TGTGCCAGCTCACCCGGGACAGGGGGCGACTATGGCTACACCTTC. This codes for CASSPGTGGDYGYTF.

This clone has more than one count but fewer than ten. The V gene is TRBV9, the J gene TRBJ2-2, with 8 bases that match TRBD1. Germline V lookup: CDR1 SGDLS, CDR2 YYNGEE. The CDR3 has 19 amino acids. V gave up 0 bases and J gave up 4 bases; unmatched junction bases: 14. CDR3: CASSVGPGGDRAVTGELFF. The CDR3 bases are TGTGCCAGCAGCGTAGGCCCAGGGGGCGACAGGGCGGTCACCGGGGAGCTGTTTTTT.

The chain's CDR3 is CASSPLPGLAANEQFF. CDR3 coding DNA: TGTGCCAGCAGCCCCCTCCCGGGACTAGCAGCCAATGAGCAGTTCTTC. This rearrangement joins TRBV7-8 to TRBJ2-1, with TRBD2 matching over 9 bases. Germline CDR1 and CDR2: SGHVS and FQNEAQ. V was clipped by 5 bases and J by 6 bases; unmatched bases: 11. There are 16 residues in the CDR3.

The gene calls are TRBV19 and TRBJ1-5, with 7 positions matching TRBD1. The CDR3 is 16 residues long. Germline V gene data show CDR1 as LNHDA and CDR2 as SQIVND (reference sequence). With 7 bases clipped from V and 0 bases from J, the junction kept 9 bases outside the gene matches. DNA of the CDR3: TGTGCCAGTATCCGGGGACAGCCTGATAGCAATCAGCCCCAGCATTTT. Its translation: CASIRGQPDSNQPQHF.

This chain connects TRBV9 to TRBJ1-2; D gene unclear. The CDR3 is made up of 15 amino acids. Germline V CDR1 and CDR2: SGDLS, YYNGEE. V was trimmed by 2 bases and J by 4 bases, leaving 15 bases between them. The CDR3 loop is CASSVAYRGLYGYTF. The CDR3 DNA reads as TGTGCCAGCAGCGTCGCCTACCGGGGTCTCTATGGCTACACCTTC. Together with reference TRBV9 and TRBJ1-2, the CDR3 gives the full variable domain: DSGVTQTPKHLITATGQRVTLRCSPRSGDLSVYWYQQSLDQGLQFLIQYYNGEERAKGNILERFSAQQFPDLHSELNLSSLELGDSALYFCASSVAYRGLYGYTFGSGTRLTVV.

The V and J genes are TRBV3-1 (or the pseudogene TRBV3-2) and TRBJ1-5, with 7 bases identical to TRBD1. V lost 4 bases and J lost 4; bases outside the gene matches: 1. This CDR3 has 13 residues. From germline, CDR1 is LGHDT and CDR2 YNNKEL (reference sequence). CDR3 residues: CASSPTGNQPQHF. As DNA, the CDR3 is TGTGCCAGCAGCCCGACAGGGAATCAGCCCCAGCATTTT.

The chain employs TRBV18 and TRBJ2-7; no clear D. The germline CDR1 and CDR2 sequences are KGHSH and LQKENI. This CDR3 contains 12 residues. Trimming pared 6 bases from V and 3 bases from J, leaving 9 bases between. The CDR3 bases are TGTGCCAGCTCGGAAGACGGCTACGAGCAGTACTTC. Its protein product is CASSEDGYEQYF.

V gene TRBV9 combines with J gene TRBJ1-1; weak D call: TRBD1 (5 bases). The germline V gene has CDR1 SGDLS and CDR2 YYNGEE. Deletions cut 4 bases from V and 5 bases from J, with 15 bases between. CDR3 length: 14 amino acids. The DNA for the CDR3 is TGTGCCAGCAGCCCCAATACGGGGGGGACTGAAGCTTTCTTT. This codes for CASSPNTGGTEAFF.

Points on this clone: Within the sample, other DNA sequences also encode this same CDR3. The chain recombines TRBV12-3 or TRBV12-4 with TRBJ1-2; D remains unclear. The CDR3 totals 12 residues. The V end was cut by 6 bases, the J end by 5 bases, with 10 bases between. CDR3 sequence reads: CASSLAGYGYTF. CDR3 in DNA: TGTGCCAGCAGCCTGGCCGGGTATGGCTACACCTTC.

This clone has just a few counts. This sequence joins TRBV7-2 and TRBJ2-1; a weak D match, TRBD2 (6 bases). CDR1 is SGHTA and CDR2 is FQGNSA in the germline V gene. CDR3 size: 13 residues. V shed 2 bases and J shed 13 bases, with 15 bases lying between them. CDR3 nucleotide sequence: TGTGCCAGCAGCTTATTTCGGGGGACGCTCCAGTTCTTC. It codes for CASSLFRGTLQFF.

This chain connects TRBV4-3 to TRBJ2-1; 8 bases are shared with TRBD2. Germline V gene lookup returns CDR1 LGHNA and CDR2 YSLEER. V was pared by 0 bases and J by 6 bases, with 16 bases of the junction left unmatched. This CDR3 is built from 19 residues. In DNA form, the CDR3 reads TGCGCCAGCAGCCAAGATTACATAGGCGGGACTAGAACTTTCAATGAGCAGTTCTTC. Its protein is CASSQDYIGGTRTFNEQFF.

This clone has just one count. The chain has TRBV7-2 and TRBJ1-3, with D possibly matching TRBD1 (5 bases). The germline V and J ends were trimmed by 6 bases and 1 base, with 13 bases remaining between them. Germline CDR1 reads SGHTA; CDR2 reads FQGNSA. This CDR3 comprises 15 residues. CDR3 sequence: CASRAPGTSGNTIYF. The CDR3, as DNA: TGTGCCAGCAGGGCCCCCGGGACGTCTGGAAACACCATATATTTT.